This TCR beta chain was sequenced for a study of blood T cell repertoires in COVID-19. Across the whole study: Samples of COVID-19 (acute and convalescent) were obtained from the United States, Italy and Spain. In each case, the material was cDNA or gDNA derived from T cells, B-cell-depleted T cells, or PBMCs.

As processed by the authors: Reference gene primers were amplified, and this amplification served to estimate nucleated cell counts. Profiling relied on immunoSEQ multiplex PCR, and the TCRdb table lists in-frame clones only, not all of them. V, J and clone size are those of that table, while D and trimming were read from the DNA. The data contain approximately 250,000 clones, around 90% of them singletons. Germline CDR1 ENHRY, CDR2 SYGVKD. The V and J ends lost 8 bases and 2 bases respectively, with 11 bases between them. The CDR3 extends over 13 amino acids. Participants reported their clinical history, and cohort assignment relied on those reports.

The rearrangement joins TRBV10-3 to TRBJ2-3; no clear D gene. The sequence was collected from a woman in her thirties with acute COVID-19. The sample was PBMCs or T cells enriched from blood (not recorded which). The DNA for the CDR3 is TGTGCCATCTCCGAGCCACCCACAGATACGCAGTATTTT. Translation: CAISEPPTDTQYF.